This T cell receptor (beta chain) was sequenced in a study of shared clonotypes between healthy human individuals. Study findings and constraints: Memory subsets generally showed lower estimated richness than naive subsets.

In the case of this clone: Antigen unknown.

Trimming removed 1 base from V and 7 bases from J, with 13 bases in between. Germline values: CDR1 MDHEN, CDR2 SYDVKM. This CDR3 comprises 15 residues. The repertoire was sequenced with immunoSEQ multiplex PCR; TCRdb's copy has only in-frame clones and lacks some. Among 550,000 to 700,000 clones, around three quarters were seen once, and the ten largest hold around 1.8%. Sequences were obtained from memory CD4+ T cells sorted from blood. The subset: CD45RA-negative fraction. J is TRBJ1-4 and V is TRBV28, with a tentative D call TRBD1 (6 bases). The source of this sequence is a woman aged 30 to 39 in good health. CDR3 nucleotides: TGTGCCAGCAGTTTATTAGTGAGAGGGGGTGAAAAACTGTTTTTT. Its translation: CASSLLVRGGEKLFF.